This T cell receptor beta chain appears in the sequencing data of a study of cytomegalovirus exposure and HLA in healthy donors. This CDR3 has 14 residues. The germline V and J ends were trimmed by 0 bases and 4 bases, with 11 bases remaining between them. CDR1 SGHDT and CDR2 YYEEEE come from the germline V gene. A multiplex PCR was run with 60 Vbeta primers and 13 Jbeta primers. In the original processing: Unique TCR beta chains numbered about 79 million in a later analysis, with around 10 million shared. Profiling relied on immunoSEQ multiplex PCR, and the TCRdb table lists in-frame clones only, not all of them. V and J calls and clone size are as listed in that table; D and trimming were resolved from the DNA. There are more than 85,000 clones in the sample; approximately 70% occur only once, and approximately 4.3% lies in the top ten. Study conclusions and caveats: In vitro experiments confirmed that a few CMV-associated chains were specific for CMV antigens. Researchers catalogued some 160 TCR beta chains as cytomegalovirus-associated.

In this sample, this clone turned up a few times. Its cognate antigen is unknown. This receptor was identified in a young woman in good health and CMV-seropositive. Input material: PBMCs. V usage is TRBV5-6 and J usage is TRBJ2-7, with D perhaps TRBD2 (5 bases). CDR3 bases: TGTGCCAGCAGCTTGGCCGTTCGGGGATACGAGCAGTACTTC. As protein: CASSLAVRGYEQYF.